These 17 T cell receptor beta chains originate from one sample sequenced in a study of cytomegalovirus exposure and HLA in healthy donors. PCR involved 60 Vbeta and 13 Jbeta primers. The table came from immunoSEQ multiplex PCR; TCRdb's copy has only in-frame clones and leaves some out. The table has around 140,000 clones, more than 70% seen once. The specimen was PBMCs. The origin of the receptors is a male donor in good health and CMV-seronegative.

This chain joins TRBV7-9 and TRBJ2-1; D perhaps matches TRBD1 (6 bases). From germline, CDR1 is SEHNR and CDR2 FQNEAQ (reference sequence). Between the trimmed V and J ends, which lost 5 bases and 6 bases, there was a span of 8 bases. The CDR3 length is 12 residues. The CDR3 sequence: CASSGTPNEQFF. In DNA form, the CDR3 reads TGTGCCAGCAGCGGGACACCCAATGAGCAGTTCTTC.

The CDR3 DNA sequence: TGTGCCAGCAGCCTTTGCAGGCAGTACTTC. The encoded protein is CASSLCRQYF. The gene calls are TRBV11-3 and TRBJ2-7; D not certain. Germline assignment: CDR1 SGHNT and CDR2 YENEEA. The CDR3 extends over 10 amino acids. Trimming took off 5 bases at V and 9 bases at J, with 8 bases between the two ends.

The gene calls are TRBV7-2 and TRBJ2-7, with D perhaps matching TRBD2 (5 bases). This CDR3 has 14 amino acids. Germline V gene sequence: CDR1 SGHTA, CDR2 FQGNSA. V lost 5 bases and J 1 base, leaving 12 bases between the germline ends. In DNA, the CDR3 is TGTGCCAGCAGCCCTAGGTGGACTTCCTACGAGCAGTACTTC. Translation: CASSPRWTSYEQYF.

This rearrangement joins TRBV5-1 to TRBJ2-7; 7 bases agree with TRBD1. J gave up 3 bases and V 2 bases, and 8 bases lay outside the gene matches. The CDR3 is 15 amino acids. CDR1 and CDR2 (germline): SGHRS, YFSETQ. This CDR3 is CASSLQGQLHYEQYF. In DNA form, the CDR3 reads TGCGCCAGCAGCTTACAGGGACAGCTTCACTACGAGCAGTACTTC.

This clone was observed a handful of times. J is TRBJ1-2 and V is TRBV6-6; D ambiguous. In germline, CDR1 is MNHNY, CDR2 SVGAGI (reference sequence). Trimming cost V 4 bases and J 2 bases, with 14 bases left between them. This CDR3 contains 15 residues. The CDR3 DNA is TGTGCCAGCAGTTTCCCCGGGGTAGGGAACTATGGCTACACCTTC. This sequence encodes CASSFPGVGNYGYTF.

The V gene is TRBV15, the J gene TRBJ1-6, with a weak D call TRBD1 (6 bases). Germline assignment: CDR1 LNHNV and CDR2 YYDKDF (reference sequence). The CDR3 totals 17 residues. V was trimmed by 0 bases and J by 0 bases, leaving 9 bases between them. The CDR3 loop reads CATSRDLDSSYNSPLHF. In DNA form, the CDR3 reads TGTGCCACCAGCAGAGATTTGGACAGCTCCTATAATTCACCCCTCCACTTT.

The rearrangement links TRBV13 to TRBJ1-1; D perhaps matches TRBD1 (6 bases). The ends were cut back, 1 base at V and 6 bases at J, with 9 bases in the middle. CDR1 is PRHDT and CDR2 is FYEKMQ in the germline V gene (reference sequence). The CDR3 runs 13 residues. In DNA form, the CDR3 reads TGTGCCAGCAGCTTAGCAGGGGAAGCTGAAGCTTTCTTT. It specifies CASSLAGEAEAFF.

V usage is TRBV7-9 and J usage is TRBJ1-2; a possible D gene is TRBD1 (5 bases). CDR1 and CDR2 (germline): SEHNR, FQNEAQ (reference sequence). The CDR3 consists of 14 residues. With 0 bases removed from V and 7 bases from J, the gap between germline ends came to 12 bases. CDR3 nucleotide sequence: TGTGCCAGCAGCTTAGCCGTCAGGGCGTCTGGCTACACCTTC. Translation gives CASSLAVRASGYTF.

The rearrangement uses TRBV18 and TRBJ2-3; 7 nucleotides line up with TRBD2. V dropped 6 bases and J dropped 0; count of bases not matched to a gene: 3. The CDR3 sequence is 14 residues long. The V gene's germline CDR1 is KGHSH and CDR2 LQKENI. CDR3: CASSPGGSTDTQYF. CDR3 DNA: TGTGCCAGCTCCCCGGGGGGTAGCACAGATACGCAGTATTTT.

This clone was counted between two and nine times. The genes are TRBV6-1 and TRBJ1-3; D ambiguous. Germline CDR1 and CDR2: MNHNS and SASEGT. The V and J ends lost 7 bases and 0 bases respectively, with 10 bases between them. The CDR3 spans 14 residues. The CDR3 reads CASKYSSSGNTIYF. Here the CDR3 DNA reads TGTGCCAGCAAGTACTCGAGCTCTGGAAACACCATATATTTT.

Written as DNA, the CDR3 is TGCGCCAGCAGGCTTGGACAGGGGGTTTACAATGAGCAGTTCTTC. It translates to CASRLGQGVYNEQFF. The chain employs TRBV5-1 and TRBJ2-1; 10 bases map to TRBD1. The V gene end was trimmed by 5 bases and the J gene end by 4 bases; junction bases not matched to a gene: 6. This CDR3 comprises 15 residues. Germline lookup yields CDR1 SGHRS and CDR2 YFSETQ.

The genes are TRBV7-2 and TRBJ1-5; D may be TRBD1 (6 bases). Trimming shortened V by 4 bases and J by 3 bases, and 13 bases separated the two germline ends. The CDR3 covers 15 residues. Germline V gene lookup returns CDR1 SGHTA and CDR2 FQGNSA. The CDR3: CASSSRGGLNQPQHF. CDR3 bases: TGTGCCAGCAGCTCTAGGGGGGGTCTCAATCAGCCCCAGCATTTT.

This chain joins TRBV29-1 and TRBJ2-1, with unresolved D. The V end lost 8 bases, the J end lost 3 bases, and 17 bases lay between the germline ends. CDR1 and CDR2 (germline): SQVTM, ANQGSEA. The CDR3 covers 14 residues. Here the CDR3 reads CSPKLWSGYNEQFF. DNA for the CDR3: TGCAGCCCAAAGTTGTGGTCCGGCTACAATGAGCAGTTCTTC.

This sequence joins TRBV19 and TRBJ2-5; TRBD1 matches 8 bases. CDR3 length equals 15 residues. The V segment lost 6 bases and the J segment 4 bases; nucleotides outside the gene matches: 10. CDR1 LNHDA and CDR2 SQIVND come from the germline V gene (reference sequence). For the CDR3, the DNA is TGTGCCAGTAGACATCCGGGACAGGCCCTAGAGACCCAGTACTTC. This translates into CASRHPGQALETQYF. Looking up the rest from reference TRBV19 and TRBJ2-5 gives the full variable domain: DGGITQSPKYLFRKEGQNVTLSCEQNLNHDAMYWYRQDPGQGLRLIYYSQIVNDFQKGDIAEGYSVSREKKESFPLTVTSAQKNPTAFYLCASRHPGQALETQYFGPGTRLLVL.

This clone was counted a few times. The CDR3 DNA follows: TGCGCCAGCAGCTTGGAGATCGCCGGTGGCTACACCTTC. It specifies CASSLEIAGGYTF. The chain employs TRBV5-1 and TRBJ1-2; D uncertain. CDR1 SGHRS and CDR2 YFSETQ come from the germline V gene. The germline V and J ends were trimmed by 0 bases and 7 bases, with 10 bases remaining between them. The CDR3 is 13 amino acids.

CDR3 sequence reads: CAGFLGGQGLGKLFF. CDR3 coding DNA: TGTGCCGGATTTCTAGGGGGACAGGGACTTGGAAAACTGTTTTTT. The chain uses TRBV30 and TRBJ1-4, with 9 bases aligning to TRBD1. V lost 8 bases, J lost 10 bases, and 17 bases stayed unmatched. Germline CDR1 and CDR2: GTSNPN and SVGIG (reference sequence). This CDR3 spans 15 amino acids.

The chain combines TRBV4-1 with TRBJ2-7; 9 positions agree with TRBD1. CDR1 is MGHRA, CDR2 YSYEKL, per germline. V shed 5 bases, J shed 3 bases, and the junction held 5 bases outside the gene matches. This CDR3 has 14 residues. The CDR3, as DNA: TGCGCCAGCAGCACCTTGACAGGGGGCTACGAGCAGTACTTC. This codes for CASSTLTGGYEQYF.